The 30 T cell receptor beta chains listed next were all sequenced from one sample in a study of T cell changes during pregnancy in multiple sclerosis (dated by TCRdb to about 2019). The method was the immunoSEQ multiplex PCR assay. TCRdb took this table from immuneACCESS and kept in-frame rearrangements with V and J called. Such tables lack part of the clones; where checked against another copy, unresolved V genes explain under half of the gap, and the rest is unexplained. The sample yields about 110,000 clones; 80% to 95% were counted once. Around 0.8% of the sample rests with the top ten. This specimen was peripheral blood, taken in the third trimester of pregnancy. The receptors shown here come from a female donor in good health, enrolled as a control in a pregnancy study.

The rearrangement joins TRBV11-3 to TRBJ2-1; 12 bases line up with TRBD2. This CDR3 region has 15 residues. The V gene end was trimmed by 5 bases and the J gene end by 10 bases; junction bases not matched to a gene: 9. CDR1 is SGHNT and CDR2 is YENEEA in the germline V gene. The CDR3, as DNA: TGTGCCAGCAGCCCTGGACTAGCGGGACCATGGGAGCAGTTCTTC. This gives the protein CASSPGLAGPWEQFF.

J is TRBJ1-2 and V is TRBV15, with TRBD1 identical over 7 bases. The CDR3 extends over 15 amino acids. V gave up 5 bases and J gave up 2 bases; unmatched junction bases: 8. Germline assignment: CDR1 LNHNV and CDR2 YYDKDF (reference sequence). CDR3 sequence (DNA): TGTGCCACCAGCCCCAGAAGGGGACAGAACTATGGCTACACCTTC. Its protein product is CATSPRRGQNYGYTF.

This clone was detected only once. The chain couples TRBV30 to TRBJ2-7, with 8 bases aligning to TRBD1. The CDR3 extends over 16 amino acids. Germline trimming cut 3 bases from V and 8 bases from J; bases unmatched to any gene: 18. CDR1 GTSNPN and CDR2 SVGIG come from the germline V gene (reference sequence). The CDR3 bases are TGTGCCTGGAGCGGACAAAACAGGGGGAGCCAAATTCAGCAGTACTTC. This codes for CAWSGQNRGSQIQQYF.

The CDR3 region has the DNA TGTGCCTGGAGTGACAGGGGGGATCAGCCCCAGCATTTT. Residues: CAWSDRGDQPQHF. The chain couples TRBV30 to TRBJ1-5, with TRBD1 identical over 8 bases. Per the germline V gene, CDR1 is GTSNPN and CDR2 is SVGIG (reference sequence). The CDR3 totals 13 residues. J was trimmed by 5 bases and V by 1 base; bases with no gene match: 1.

Turning to this clone: This CDR3 is also generated by other DNA sequences in the sample. This rearrangement joins TRBV18 to TRBJ1-1; D remains ambiguous. V was cut by 1 base and J by 1 base, with 4 bases left in between. Germline V gene data show CDR1 as KGHSH and CDR2 as LQKENI. The CDR3 sequence is 13 residues long. The CDR3, as DNA: TGTGCCAGCTCACCACGAGAGAACACTGAAGCTTTCTTT. It translates to CASSPRENTEAFF.

This clone occurred once. The rearrangement joins TRBV19 to TRBJ1-5; D call uncertain. Trimming took 2 bases from V and 7 from J, leaving 12 bases between them. The CDR3 spans 14 residues. Germline V gives CDR1 LNHDA, CDR2 SQIVND (reference sequence). The CDR3 DNA is TGTGCCAGTAGTATAATCCAGGAACGGCAGCCCCAGCATTTT. Translation gives CASSIIQERQPQHF. The variable domain in full, completed from reference TRBV19 and TRBJ1-5, reads DGGITQSPKYLFRKEGQNVTLSCEQNLNHDAMYWYRQDPGQGLRLIYYSQIVNDFQKGDIAEGYSVSREKKESFPLTVTSAQKNPTAFYLCASSIIQERQPQHFGDGTRLSIL.

V is TRBV5-5 and J is TRBJ2-2; 9 positions agree with TRBD1. Germline CDR1 and CDR2: SGHKS and YYEKEE (reference sequence). The V gene end was trimmed by 2 bases and the J gene end by 7 bases; junction bases not matched to a gene: 3. CDR3 length: 14 amino acids. This chain's CDR3 is CASSFGQGNGELFF. DNA of the CDR3: TGTGCCAGCAGCTTCGGACAGGGGAACGGGGAGCTGTTTTTT.

V is TRBV20-1 and J is TRBJ1-2, with a weak D call TRBD1 (5 bases). Trimming took off 5 bases at V and 8 bases at J, with 12 bases between the two ends. This CDR3 spans 11 amino acids. Germline V gives CDR1 DFQATT, CDR2 SNEGSKA (reference sequence). In DNA form, the CDR3 reads TGCAGTGCTTCTGGTGGGGGGGGCTACACCTTC. Its translation is CSASGGGGYTF.

This clone was recorded a few times. V usage is TRBV9 and J usage is TRBJ1-1; D is unresolved. The length of the CDR3 is 14 residues. V lost 4 bases, J lost 1 base, and 11 bases lay in between. Germline V gene sequence: CDR1 SGDLS, CDR2 YYNGEE. The chain's CDR3 is CASSPSLKNTEAFF. CDR3 coding DNA: TGTGCCAGCAGCCCAAGCCTCAAGAACACTGAAGCTTTCTTT.

This clone came up once. This chain joins TRBV5-1 and TRBJ1-6; D is uncertain. This CDR3 has 14 amino acids. Germline CDR1 and CDR2: SGHRS and YFSETQ. Between the trimmed V and J ends, which lost 4 bases and 9 bases, there was a span of 14 bases. This chain's CDR3 is CASSQAAEGSPLHF. The CDR3 DNA reads as TGCGCCAGCAGCCAGGCCGCGGAGGGTTCACCCCTCCACTTT.

The rearrangement joins TRBV10-3 to TRBJ2-2; the match to TRBD2 covers 8 bases. CDR1 and CDR2 from the germline V gene are ENHRY and SYGVKD. Trimming at V came to 4 bases and at J to 5 bases, leaving 9 bases not matched to a gene. CDR3 length: 16 residues. The CDR3 DNA reads as TGTGCCATCAGTGCCCTCGGGGGGGCCGAGACCGGGGAGCTGTTTTTT. Amino acid sequence: CAISALGGAETGELFF.

The V and J genes are TRBV5-4 and TRBJ2-5, with 8 bases fitting TRBD2. In germline, CDR1 is SGHNT, CDR2 YYREEE (reference sequence). V dropped 4 bases and J dropped 7; count of bases not matched to a gene: 15. The CDR3 extends over 16 amino acids. DNA of the CDR3: TGTGCCAGCAGCCCTGCACGTGCGGGGGGCGAGGGGACCCAGTACTTC. Its translation is CASSPARAGGEGTQYF.

V is TRBV27 and J is TRBJ1-2, with TRBD1 matching over 8 bases. Losses at the gene ends were 6 bases for V and 9 bases for J; bases not matched to a gene: 9. CDR1 is MNHEY and CDR2 is SMNVEV in the germline V gene (reference sequence). The CDR3 spans 13 residues. CDR3 sequence reads: CASRADRGSRYTF. The CDR3 DNA is TGTGCCAGCAGGGCCGACAGGGGCAGTCGCTACACCTTC.

The rearrangement links TRBV7-2 to TRBJ2-3, with TRBD2 matching over 12 bases. The CDR3 has 17 residues. CDR1 is SGHTA and CDR2 is FQGNSA in the germline V gene. Trimming at V came to 0 bases and at J to 5 bases, leaving 6 bases not matched to a gene. CDR3 residues: CASSLAASSGGEDTQYF. The CDR3 nucleotides read TGTGCCAGCAGCTTAGCCGCGTCTAGCGGGGGGGAAGATACGCAGTATTTT.

The gene calls are TRBV19 and TRBJ1-2; TRBD1 matches at 7 bases. The V segment lost 5 bases and the J segment 6 bases; nucleotides outside the gene matches: 15. Germline assignment: CDR1 LNHDA and CDR2 SQIVND (reference sequence). This CDR3 is built from 16 residues. The CDR3 region has the DNA TGTGCCAGTAGTCGGGGGATCGGCAGGGGGGTGGATGGCTACACCTTC. Its translation is CASSRGIGRGVDGYTF. The full variable domain, with the rest looked up from reference TRBV19 and TRBJ1-2, is DGGITQSPKYLFRKEGQNVTLSCEQNLNHDAMYWYRQDPGQGLRLIYYSQIVNDFQKGDIAEGYSVSREKKESFPLTVTSAQKNPTAFYLCASSRGIGRGVDGYTFGSGTRLTVV.

The rearrangement joins TRBV7-8 to TRBJ1-5; 9 nucleotides align to TRBD1. Trimming removed 1 base from V and 5 bases from J; junction bases left unmatched: 12. The germline gives CDR1 SGHVS, CDR2 FQNEAQ. The CDR3 is made up of 18 amino acids. CDR3 amino acids: CASSLVSSGTGKDQPQHF. CDR3 DNA: TGTGCCAGCAGCTTAGTTAGCAGCGGGACAGGGAAGGATCAGCCCCAGCATTTT.

J is TRBJ2-2 and V is TRBV18; 11 nucleotides align to TRBD1. Trimming cost V 5 bases and J 4 bases; bases outside gene matches: 3. The CDR3 contains 15 residues. Germline CDR1 reads KGHSH; CDR2 reads LQKENI. The CDR3 is CASSIGQGATGELFF. The CDR3 coding sequence is TGTGCCAGCTCAATAGGACAGGGGGCCACCGGGGAGCTGTTTTTT.

The chain is built from TRBV11-2 and TRBJ2-1; a possible D gene is TRBD1 (5 bases). The germline V gene encodes CDR1 SGHAT and CDR2 FQNNGV. Trimming took 0 bases from V and 0 from J, leaving 6 bases between them. This CDR3 has 15 amino acids. The CDR3 nucleotides are TGTGCCAGCAGCTTAGAAAGGGGCTCCTACAATGAGCAGTTCTTC. It codes for CASSLERGSYNEQFF.

The CDR3, as DNA: TGTGCCACCAGCAGGAGCAGGGTAGATCAGGAAAAACTGTTTTTT. The encoded protein is CATSRSRVDQEKLFF. The chain combines TRBV15 with TRBJ1-4; TRBD1 is a possible D gene (5 bases). Germline CDR1 is LNHNV and CDR2 is YYDKDF (reference sequence). There are 15 residues in the CDR3. Trimming pared 3 bases from V and 8 bases from J, leaving 16 bases between.

The V gene is TRBV19, the J gene TRBJ1-2, with 7 bases that match TRBD1. With 7 bases clipped from V and 2 bases from J, the junction kept 4 bases outside the gene matches. This CDR3 has 13 residues. In germline, CDR1 is LNHDA, CDR2 SQIVND (reference sequence). CDR3: CASTTTGNYGYTF. CDR3 DNA sequence: TGTGCCAGTACCACGACAGGGAACTATGGCTACACCTTC. The full variable domain, completed using reference TRBV19 and TRBJ1-2, is DGGITQSPKYLFRKEGQNVTLSCEQNLNHDAMYWYRQDPGQGLRLIYYSQIVNDFQKGDIAEGYSVSREKKESFPLTVTSAQKNPTAFYLCASTTTGNYGYTFGSGTRLTVV.

The genes are TRBV18 and TRBJ2-1, with 11 positions matching TRBD2. Per germline, CDR1 KGHSH and CDR2 LQKENI. After removal of 3 bases from V and 4 bases from J, the junction contained 2 bases not matched to a gene. The CDR3 runs 15 residues. The CDR3 reads CASSPGTSGYNEQFF. CDR3 sequence (DNA): TGTGCCAGCTCACCCGGGACTAGCGGTTACAATGAGCAGTTCTTC.

This CDR3 is CASSTQGGGRYEQYF. The DNA of the CDR3 is TGTGCCAGCAGTACCCAGGGGGGTGGGCGCTACGAGCAGTACTTC. V and J are TRBV27 and TRBJ2-7, with TRBD1 as a possible D gene (7 bases). Trimming stripped 5 bases from V and 3 bases from J, with 17 bases between. Looked up from germline, CDR1 is MNHEY and CDR2 is SMNVEV (reference sequence). This CDR3 comprises 15 residues.

The rearrangement links TRBV7-2 to TRBJ2-7; D might be TRBD1 (6 bases). The CDR3 has 14 amino acids. Germline assignment: CDR1 SGHTA and CDR2 FQGNSA. V lost 6 bases and J lost 5, with 17 bases in between. CDR3 nucleotides: TGTGCCAGCAGAGAGACAGGCATTGGGAACGAGCAGTACTTC. It yields the protein CASRETGIGNEQYF.

The chain is built from TRBV6-1 and TRBJ2-7; 9 bases are shared with TRBD1. V gave up 2 bases and J gave up 3 bases; unmatched junction bases: 5. CDR3 length: 15 residues. The V gene's germline CDR1 is MNHNS and CDR2 SASEGT. The CDR3 is CASSEFTGQGYEQYF. Written as DNA, the CDR3 is TGTGCCAGCAGTGAATTTACGGGACAGGGCTACGAGCAGTACTTC.

J is TRBJ2-7 and V is TRBV4-1; 11 bases are shared with TRBD2. The ends lost 1 base at V and 5 bases at J; junction bases unmatched: 4. The germline gives CDR1 MGHRA, CDR2 YSYEKL. The CDR3 has 15 residues. The CDR3 sequence: CASSQGSGGANEQYF. CDR3 DNA sequence: TGCGCCAGCAGCCAAGGTAGCGGGGGGGCCAACGAGCAGTACTTC.

The rearrangement joins TRBV7-2 to TRBJ1-6, with D uncertain. The CDR3 runs 14 residues. V dropped 4 bases and J dropped 6 bases, with 10 bases sitting between them. Germline CDR1 is SGHTA and CDR2 is FQGNSA. The CDR3: CASSSRERNSPLHF. In nucleotides, the CDR3 is TGTGCCAGCAGCTCCCGGGAGCGTAATTCACCCCTCCACTTT.

This clone was seen only once. This rearrangement joins TRBV2 to TRBJ1-5, with D possibly TRBD1 on 6 matching bases. V was cut by 5 bases and J by 4 bases, with 12 bases left in between. CDR3 length equals 14 residues. Per the germline V gene, CDR1 is SNHLY and CDR2 is FYNNEI. The CDR3 bases are TGTGCCAGCAGTTTCGGACAGAAGAATCAGCCCCAGCATTTT. Translated, it gives CASSFGQKNQPQHF.

This chain connects TRBV19 to TRBJ1-4, with 8 bases that match TRBD1. The CDR3 spans 15 residues. After removal of 5 bases from V and 6 bases from J, the junction contained 8 bases not matched to a gene. CDR1 and CDR2 from the germline V gene are LNHDA and SQIVND (reference sequence). The CDR3 bases are TGTGCCAGTAGTCTTCGACAGGGGTCTGATGAAAAACTGTTTTTT. Translated: CASSLRQGSDEKLFF.

The V call is TRBV9, the J call TRBJ2-3; TRBD2 aligns across 10 bases. CDR3 length equals 18 residues. Unmatched junction bases numbered 7, after V lost 0 bases and J lost 0 bases. Germline-derived CDR1 and CDR2 are SGDLS and YYNGEE. CDR3 amino acids: CASSVVSGGLRSTDTQYF. CDR3 sequence (DNA): TGTGCCAGCAGCGTAGTTAGCGGGGGGCTGAGAAGCACAGATACGCAGTATTTT. Supplemented by reference TRBV9 and TRBJ2-3, the full variable domain reads DSGVTQTPKHLITATGQRVTLRCSPRSGDLSVYWYQQSLDQGLQFLIQYYNGEERAKGNILERFSAQQFPDLHSELNLSSLELGDSALYFCASSVVSGGLRSTDTQYFGPGTRLTVL.

The chain employs TRBV15 and TRBJ2-7; 7 bases line up with TRBD1. Trimming at V came to 0 bases and at J to 3 bases, leaving 2 bases not matched to a gene. The CDR3 is 14 amino acids. CDR1 LNHNV and CDR2 YYDKDF come from the germline V gene (reference sequence). CDR3: CATSRDQGDYEQYF. The CDR3 nucleotides read TGTGCCACCAGCAGAGATCAGGGGGACTACGAGCAGTACTTC.